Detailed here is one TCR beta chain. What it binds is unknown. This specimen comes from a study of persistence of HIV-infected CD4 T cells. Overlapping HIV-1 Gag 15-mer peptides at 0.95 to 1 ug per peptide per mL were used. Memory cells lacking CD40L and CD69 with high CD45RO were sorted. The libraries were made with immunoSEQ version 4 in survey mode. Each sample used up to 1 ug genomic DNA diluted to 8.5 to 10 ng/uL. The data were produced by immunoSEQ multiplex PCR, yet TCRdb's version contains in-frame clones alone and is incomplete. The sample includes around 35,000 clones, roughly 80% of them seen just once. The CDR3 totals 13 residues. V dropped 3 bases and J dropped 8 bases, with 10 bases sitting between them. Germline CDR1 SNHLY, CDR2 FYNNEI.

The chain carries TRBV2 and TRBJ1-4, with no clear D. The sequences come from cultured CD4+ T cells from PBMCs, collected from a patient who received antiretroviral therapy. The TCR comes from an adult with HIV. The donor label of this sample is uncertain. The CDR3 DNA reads TGTGCCAGCAGTGAGCTGCCCCGGGAAAAACTGTTTTTT. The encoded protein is CASSELPREKLFF. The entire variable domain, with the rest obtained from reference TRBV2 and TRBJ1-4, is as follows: EPEVTQTPSHQVTQMGQEVILRCVPISNHLYFYWYRQILGQKVEFLVSFYNNEISEKSEIFDDQFSVERPDGSNFTLKIRSTKLEDSAMYFCASSELPREKLFFGSGTQLSVL.